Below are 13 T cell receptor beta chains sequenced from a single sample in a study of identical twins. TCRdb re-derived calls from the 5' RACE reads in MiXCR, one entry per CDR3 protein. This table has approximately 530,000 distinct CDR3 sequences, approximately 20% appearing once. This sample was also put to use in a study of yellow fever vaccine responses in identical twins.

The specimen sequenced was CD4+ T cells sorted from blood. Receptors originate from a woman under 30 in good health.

This CDR3 reads CASSFQGPLNTEAFF. The CDR3 DNA is TGTGCCAGCAGTTTTCAAGGCCCCCTGAACACTGAAGCTTTCTTT. V usage is TRBV12-3 or TRBV12-4 and J usage is TRBJ1-1; D is ambiguous. V dropped 3 bases and J dropped 0 bases, with 11 bases sitting between them. The CDR3 has 15 residues.

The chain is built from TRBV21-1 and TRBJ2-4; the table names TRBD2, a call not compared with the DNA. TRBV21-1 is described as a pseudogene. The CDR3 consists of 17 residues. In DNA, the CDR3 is TGTGCCAGCGAGAATAGCGGGAGGTCACGGGCCAAAAACATTCAGTACTTC. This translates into CASENSGRSRAKNIQYF.

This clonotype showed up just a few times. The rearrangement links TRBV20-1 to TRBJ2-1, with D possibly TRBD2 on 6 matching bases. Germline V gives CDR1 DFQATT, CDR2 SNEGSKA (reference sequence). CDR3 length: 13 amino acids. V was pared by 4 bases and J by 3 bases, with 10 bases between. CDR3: CSATSDYYNEQFF. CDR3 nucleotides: TGCAGTGCTACTAGCGACTACTACAATGAGCAGTTCTTC.

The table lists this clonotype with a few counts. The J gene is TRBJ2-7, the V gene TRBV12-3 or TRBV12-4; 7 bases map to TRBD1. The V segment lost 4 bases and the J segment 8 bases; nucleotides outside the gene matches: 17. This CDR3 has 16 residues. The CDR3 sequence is CASSSGGSSNHQQQYF. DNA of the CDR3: TGTGCCAGCAGTTCAGGGGGAAGCAGTAATCATCAGCAGCAGTACTTC.

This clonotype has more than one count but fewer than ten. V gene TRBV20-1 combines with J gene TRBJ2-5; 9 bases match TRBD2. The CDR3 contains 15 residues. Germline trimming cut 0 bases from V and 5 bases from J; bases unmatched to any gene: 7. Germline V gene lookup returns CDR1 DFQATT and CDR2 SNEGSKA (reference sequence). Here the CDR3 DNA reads TGCAGTGCTAGAGATCGTCTAGCGGGAAGCGAGACCCAGTACTTC. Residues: CSARDRLAGSETQYF.

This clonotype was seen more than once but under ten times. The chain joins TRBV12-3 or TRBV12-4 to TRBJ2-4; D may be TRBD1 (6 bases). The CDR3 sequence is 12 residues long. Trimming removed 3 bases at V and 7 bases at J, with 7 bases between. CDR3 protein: CASSLGANIQYF. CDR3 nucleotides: TGTGCCAGCAGTTTGGGGGCTAACATTCAGTACTTC.

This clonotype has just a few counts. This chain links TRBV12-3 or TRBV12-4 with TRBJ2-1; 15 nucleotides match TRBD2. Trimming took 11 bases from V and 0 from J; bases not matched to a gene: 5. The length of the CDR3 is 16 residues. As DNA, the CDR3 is TGTGCCTCCGGGACTAGCGGGAGGAGCTCCTACAATGAGCAGTTCTTC. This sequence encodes CASGTSGRSSYNEQFF.

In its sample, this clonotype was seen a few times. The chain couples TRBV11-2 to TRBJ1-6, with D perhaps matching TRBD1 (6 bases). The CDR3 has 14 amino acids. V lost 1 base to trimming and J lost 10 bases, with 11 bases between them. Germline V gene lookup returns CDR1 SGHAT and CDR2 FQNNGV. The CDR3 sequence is CASSLGTAGSPLHF. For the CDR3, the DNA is TGTGCCAGCAGCTTAGGGACAGCAGGCTCACCCCTCCACTTT.

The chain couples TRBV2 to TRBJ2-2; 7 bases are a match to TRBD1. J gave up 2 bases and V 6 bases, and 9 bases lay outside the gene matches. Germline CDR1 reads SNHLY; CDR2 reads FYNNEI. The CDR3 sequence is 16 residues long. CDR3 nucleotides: TGTGCCAGCAGAAAAGACCGGGACAGCAACACCGGGGAGCTGTTTTTT. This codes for CASRKDRDSNTGELFF.

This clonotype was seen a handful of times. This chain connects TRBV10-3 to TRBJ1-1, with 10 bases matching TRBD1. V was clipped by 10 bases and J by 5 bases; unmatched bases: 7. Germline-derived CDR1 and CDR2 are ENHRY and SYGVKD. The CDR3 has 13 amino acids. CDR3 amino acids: CATTTGQGTEAFF. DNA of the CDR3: TGTGCCACCACTACGGGACAGGGGACTGAAGCTTTCTTT.

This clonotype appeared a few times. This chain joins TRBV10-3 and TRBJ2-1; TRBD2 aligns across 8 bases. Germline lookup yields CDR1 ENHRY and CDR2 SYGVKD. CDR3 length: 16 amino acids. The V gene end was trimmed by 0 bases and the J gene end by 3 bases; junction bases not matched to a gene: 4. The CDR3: CAISESGGGSYNEQFF. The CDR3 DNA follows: TGTGCCATCAGTGAGTCCGGGGGGGGTAGCTACAATGAGCAGTTCTTC.

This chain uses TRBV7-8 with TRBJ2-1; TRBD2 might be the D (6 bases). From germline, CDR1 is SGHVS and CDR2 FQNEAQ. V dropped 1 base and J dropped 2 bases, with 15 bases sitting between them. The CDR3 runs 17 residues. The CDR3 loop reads CASSLGTGLQAYNEQFF. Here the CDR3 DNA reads TGTGCCAGCAGCTTAGGAACAGGACTACAGGCCTACAATGAGCAGTTCTTC.

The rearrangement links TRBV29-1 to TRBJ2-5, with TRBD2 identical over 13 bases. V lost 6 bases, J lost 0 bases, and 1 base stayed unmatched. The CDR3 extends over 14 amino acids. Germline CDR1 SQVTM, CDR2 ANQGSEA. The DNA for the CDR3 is TGCAGCGTGGGACTAGCGGGGAACCAAGAGACCCAGTACTTC. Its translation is CSVGLAGNQETQYF.